Sequencing of this TCR beta chain was carried out in a study of T cell repertoires in aging, cancer and after chemotherapy. Amplification of TCR beta used genomic DNA extracted from peripheral blood. Germline V lookup: CDR1 DFQATT, CDR2 SNEGSKA (reference sequence). V was cut by 5 bases and J by 10 bases, with 24 bases left in between. The CDR3 has 16 residues. A mixed TRB-A/B primer pool amplified rearranged TRB by multiplex touch-down PCR. MiXCR, run by TCRdb on the multiplex PCR reads, gives a single entry per CDR3 protein. The sample carries 4,900 or so distinct CDR3 sequences, around 21% recorded once. This clonotype was counted between two and nine times.

The source of this sequence is a human donor in good health. The donor label of this sample is uncertain. Sequences were obtained from blood. This chain joins TRBV20-1 and TRBJ1-6; D is unresolved. DNA for the CDR3: TGCAGTGCTTTTATTCCCCGCGACCGTAACAGATCACCCCTCCACTTT. It specifies CSAFIPRDRNRSPLHF.